The present T cell receptor (beta chain) was sequenced within a study of blood T cell repertoires in COVID-19. The wider study: PBMCs, B-cell-depleted T cells, or T cells were the source of the cDNA or gDNA that made up the material.

The assay was immunoSEQ multiplex PCR, and TCRdb's table has in-frame clones only and misses some. This table has 150,000 to 200,000 clones, approximately 88% appearing once. Living in 20 to 30 US areas, the participants were between about 18 and 90 years of age. Assignments of participants to cohorts depended upon their own reported clinical history. Germline V gene data show CDR1 as SGHDN and CDR2 as FVKESK. The germline V and J ends were trimmed by 4 bases and 3 bases, with 9 bases remaining between them. The CDR3 is 13 amino acids. The V call is TRBV14, the J call TRBJ1-2; D may be TRBD1 (5 bases). Input material: PBMCs or T cells enriched from blood (not recorded which). This TCR was sampled from a woman between 45 and 60 years old who had recovered from COVID-19. The CDR3 nucleotides are TGTGCCAGCAGCCCCGGGGGACACTATGGCTACACCTTC. It translates to CASSPGGHYGYTF.